The T cell receptor (beta chain) under discussion was sequenced for a study of T cell responses to AZD1222 COVID-19 vaccine. Clones were sequenced by immunoSEQ multiplex PCR, and TCRdb holds only the in-frame ones, with some missing. The table includes roughly 100,000 clones, more than 85% detected once. CDR1 and CDR2 (germline): SNHLY, FYNNEI. The V segment lost 11 bases and the J segment 1 base; nucleotides outside the gene matches: 9. The CDR3 has 14 residues. V is TRBV2 and J is TRBJ2-7; 9 positions agree with TRBD1. The sequence derives from an adult in good health. This sample comprised peripheral blood, obtained on day 0 of AZD1222 vaccination. DNA of the CDR3: TGTGCCCTAATGGGCGGACAGGGGTCCTACGAGCAGTACTTC. Amino acids: CALMGGQGSYEQYF. Filled out from reference TRBV2 and TRBJ2-7, the complete variable domain reads EPEVTQTPSHQVTQMGQEVILRCVPISNHLYFYWYRQILGQKVEFLVSFYNNEISEKSEIFDDQFSVERPDGSNFTLKIRSTKLEDSAMYFCALMGGQGSYEQYFGPGTRLTVT.